Sequencing of this T cell receptor beta chain was carried out in a study of human T cells and chemical hapten exposure. Study-level information: Minor volume differences among pooled libraries chiefly drove per-sample TCR yield variation.

Study-wide results and caveats: Expanded TCRs created a significantly greater count of big CDR3 similarity clusters than controls did.

Time point described: patch test 2, 6 weeks after DPC sensitization. Regarding treatment: therapeutic diphenylcyclopropenone sensitization with weekly scalp DPC. Each CDR3 protein gets one entry after TCRdb re-called the RACE reads with MiXCR. The data contain approximately 82,000 distinct CDR3 sequences, about 6.6% of them singletons. The sample holds many counts of this clonotype. The antigen remains undetermined. This CDR3 region has 15 residues. The germline V gene encodes CDR1 KGHSH and CDR2 LQKENI. V was clipped by 3 bases and J by 1 base, with 10 bases between them. Sequenced here: whole blood, sampled in connection with sensitization to the hapten diphenylcyclopropenone (DPC). This receptor was identified in a woman aged 25 to 39 with alopecia areata. Some clones in this sample may be carry-over from other donors' samples. This chain links TRBV18 with TRBJ1-5, with a possible D match to TRBD1 (5 bases). The CDR3 DNA follows: TGTGCCAGCTCACCTGCCGGGGGGAGCAATCAGCCCCAGCATTTT. This codes for CASSPAGGSNQPQHF.